The rows below give T cell receptor beta chains drawn from one sample of a study of post-analysis software for immune sequencing data. TCRdb analysed the PCR reads with MiXCR anew, one entry per CDR3 protein. The table lists hundreds of thousands of distinct CDR3 sequences, about 40% of them singletons. Input material: blood. Receptors were obtained from a girl aged 10-17 years with multiple sclerosis. CDR3s include the opening cysteine and the closing phenylalanine or tryptophan. Fields, in order: CDR3 DNA, CDR3 protein, D gene, clone size, J gene, V gene. The D gene is left open where the match is weak. Only part of the rows carry a size: once, few, many, or a class if the clone is expanded.

cdr3_nt: TGTGCCAGCAGTGCCGGGGGACAGGGATTATCAGCGCAGTTCTTC
cdr3_aa: CASSAGGQGLSAQFF
d_call: TRBD1
clone_size: once
j_call: TRBJ2-1
v_call: TRBV6-4

cdr3_nt: TGTGCCAGTAGTAATGGACTAGCGGGGGACCTCTCCTACAATGAGCAGTTCTTC
cdr3_aa: CASSNGLAGDLSYNEQFF
d_call: TRBD2
clone_size: -
j_call: TRBJ2-1
v_call: TRBV19

cdr3_nt: TGTGCCAGCAGTTTTGTTCGGGATTCACCCCTCCACTTT
cdr3_aa: CASSFVRDSPLHF
d_call: -
clone_size: -
j_call: TRBJ1-6
v_call: TRBV12-3/TRBV12-4

cdr3_nt: TGCGCCAGCATGGAGAGGGCTGGGGGCACTGAAGCTTTCTTT
cdr3_aa: CASMERAGGTEAFF
d_call: -
clone_size: -
j_call: TRBJ1-1
v_call: TRBV5-1

cdr3_nt: TGTGCCAGCAGTTACTATGACACCTACAATGAGCAGTTCTTC
cdr3_aa: CASSYYDTYNEQFF
d_call: -
clone_size: few
j_call: TRBJ2-1
v_call: TRBV6-6

cdr3_nt: TGCAGTGCTGCACAGGGAAATAATTCACCCCTCCACTTT
cdr3_aa: CSAAQGNNSPLHF
d_call: -
clone_size: -
j_call: TRBJ1-6
v_call: TRBV20-1

cdr3_nt: TGCGCCAGCAGTCCCGCGGGGGGCACTGAAGCTTTCTTT
cdr3_aa: CASSPAGGTEAFF
d_call: -
clone_size: -
j_call: TRBJ1-1
v_call: TRBV10-1

cdr3_nt: TGCGCCAGCAGCTTGGGACAGGGGAGCTCTGGGGCCAACGTCCTGACTTTC
cdr3_aa: CASSLGQGSSGANVLTF
d_call: TRBD1
clone_size: few
j_call: TRBJ2-6
v_call: TRBV5-1

cdr3_nt: TGTGCCAGCAGTTACGGCAGGGGGCCGACCAAAAACATTCAGTACTTC
cdr3_aa: CASSYGRGPTKNIQYF
d_call: TRBD1
clone_size: few
j_call: TRBJ2-4
v_call: TRBV6-5

cdr3_nt: TGTGCCAGCAGTTACTCGCTCACCGGGGAGCTGTTTTTT
cdr3_aa: CASSYSLTGELFF
d_call: -
clone_size: -
j_call: TRBJ2-2
v_call: TRBV6-5

cdr3_nt: TGTGCCAGCAGTTTGGTGGGACAGGAATTCACAGATACGCAGTATTTT
cdr3_aa: CASSLVGQEFTDTQYF
d_call: TRBD1
clone_size: -
j_call: TRBJ2-3
v_call: TRBV12-3/TRBV12-4

cdr3_nt: TGTGCCAGCAGCTCCGACAGGGGTTCTCGCTATGGCTACACCTTC
cdr3_aa: CASSSDRGSRYGYTF
d_call: TRBD1
clone_size: -
j_call: TRBJ1-2
v_call: TRBV7-2

cdr3_nt: TGTGCCAGCAGTTACCTGGGGACAGGGCCCCCTGAAGCTTTCTTT
cdr3_aa: CASSYLGTGPPEAFF
d_call: TRBD1
clone_size: -
j_call: TRBJ1-1
v_call: TRBV12-3/TRBV12-4

cdr3_nt: TGTGCCAGCAGTCTAGCGGGATGGGAGACCCAGTACTTC
cdr3_aa: CASSLAGWETQYF
d_call: TRBD2
clone_size: -
j_call: TRBJ2-5
v_call: TRBV6-2/TRBV6-3

cdr3_nt: TGTGCCTGGACCCTGACAGGGACCACTGAAGCTTTCTTT
cdr3_aa: CAWTLTGTTEAFF
d_call: TRBD1
clone_size: once
j_call: TRBJ1-1
v_call: TRBV30

cdr3_nt: TGTGCCAGCAGCTCACCCGGGACAGGGGGAAGTGTCGTTGCTCTTCCTGAAGCTTTCTTT
cdr3_aa: CASSSPGTGGSVVALPEAFF
d_call: TRBD1
clone_size: -
j_call: TRBJ1-1
v_call: TRBV7-9

cdr3_nt: TGTGCCATCAGGGAGGTCACTAGTCCCAATGAGCAGTTCTTC
cdr3_aa: CAIREVTSPNEQFF
d_call: -
clone_size: -
j_call: TRBJ2-1
v_call: TRBV10-3